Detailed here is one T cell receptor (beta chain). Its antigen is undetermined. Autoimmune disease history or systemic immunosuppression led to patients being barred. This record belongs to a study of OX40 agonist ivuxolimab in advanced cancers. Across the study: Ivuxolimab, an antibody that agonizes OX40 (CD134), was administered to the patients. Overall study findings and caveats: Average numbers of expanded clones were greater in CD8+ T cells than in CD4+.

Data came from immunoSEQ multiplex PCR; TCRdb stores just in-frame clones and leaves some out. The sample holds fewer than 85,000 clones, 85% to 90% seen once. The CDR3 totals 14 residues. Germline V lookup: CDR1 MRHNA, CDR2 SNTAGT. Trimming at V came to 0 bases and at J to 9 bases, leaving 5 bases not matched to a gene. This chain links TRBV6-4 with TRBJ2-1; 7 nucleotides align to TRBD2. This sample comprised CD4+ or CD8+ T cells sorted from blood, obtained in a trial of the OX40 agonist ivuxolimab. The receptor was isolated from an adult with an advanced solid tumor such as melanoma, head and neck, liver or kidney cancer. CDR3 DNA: TGTGCCAGCAGTGACTCTGGGGGGAGGGGTGAGCAGTTCTTC. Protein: CASSDSGGRGEQFF.